Sequencing of this TCR beta chain was carried out in a study of T-cell memory formation after mild COVID-19. Across the whole study: In these data, TCR clusters were largely donor specific. Study-wide points: Clones which contracted sat mainly in CM and EM if CD4+, and in EMRA if CD8+. CD4+ bias marked clones expanding day 15 to 37, unlike balanced contracting clones. Cross-reactive memory appears to have joined, as suggested by some responding clones showing up in pre-infection memory.

This CDR3 is 13 amino acids long. The ends were cut back, 6 bases at V and 5 bases at J, with 13 bases in the middle. One entry per CDR3 protein, called by TCRdb with MiXCR from the 5' RACE reads. The data contain some 130,000 distinct CDR3 sequences, around 15% of them seen just once; the ten biggest clones take up 4.5% to 5.5%. In its sample, this clonotype was seen a few times. As yet, its antigen is unknown. This TCR derives from a man younger than 35 who had mild COVID-19 (a few samples of this study predate the infection). Cell type and time point are not known. Sequenced: PBMCs or a T cell subset sorted from them (not recorded which). V usage is TRBV12-3 or TRBV12-4 and J usage is TRBJ2-5, with TRBD1 as a possible D gene (7 bases). CDR3 amino acids: CASSAGQRETQYF. The DNA of the CDR3 is TGTGCCAGCAGCGCGGGACAGAGGGAGACCCAGTACTTC.